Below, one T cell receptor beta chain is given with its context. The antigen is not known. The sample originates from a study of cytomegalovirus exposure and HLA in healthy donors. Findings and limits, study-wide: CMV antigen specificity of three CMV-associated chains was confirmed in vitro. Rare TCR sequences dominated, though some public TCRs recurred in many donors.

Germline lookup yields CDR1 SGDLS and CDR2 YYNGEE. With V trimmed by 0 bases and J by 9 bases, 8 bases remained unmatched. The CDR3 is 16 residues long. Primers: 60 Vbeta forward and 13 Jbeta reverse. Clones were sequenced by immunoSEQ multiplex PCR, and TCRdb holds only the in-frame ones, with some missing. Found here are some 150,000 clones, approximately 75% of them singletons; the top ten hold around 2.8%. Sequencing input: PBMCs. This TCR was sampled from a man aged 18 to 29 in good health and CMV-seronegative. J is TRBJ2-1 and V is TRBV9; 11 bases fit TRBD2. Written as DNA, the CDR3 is TGTGCCAGCAGCGTAGCTATTAGCGGGGGGGCCCCTGAGCAGTTCTTC. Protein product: CASSVAISGGAPEQFF.